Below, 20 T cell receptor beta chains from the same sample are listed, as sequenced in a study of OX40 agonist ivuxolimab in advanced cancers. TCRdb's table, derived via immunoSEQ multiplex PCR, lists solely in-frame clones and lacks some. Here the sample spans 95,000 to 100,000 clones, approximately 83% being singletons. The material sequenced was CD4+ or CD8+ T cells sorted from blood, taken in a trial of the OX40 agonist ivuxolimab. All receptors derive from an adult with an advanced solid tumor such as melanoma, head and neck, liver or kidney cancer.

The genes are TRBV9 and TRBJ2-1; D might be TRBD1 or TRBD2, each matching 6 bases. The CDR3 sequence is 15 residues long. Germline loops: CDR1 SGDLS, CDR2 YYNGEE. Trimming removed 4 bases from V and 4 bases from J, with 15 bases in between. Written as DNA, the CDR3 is TGTGCCAGCAGCCCACGACTAGGGGGATACAATGAGCAGTTCTTC. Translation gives CASSPRLGGYNEQFF.

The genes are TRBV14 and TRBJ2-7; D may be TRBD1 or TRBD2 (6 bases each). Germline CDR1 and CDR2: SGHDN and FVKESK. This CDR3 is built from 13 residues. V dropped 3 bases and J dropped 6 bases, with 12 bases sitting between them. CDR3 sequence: CASSQIQGGEQYF. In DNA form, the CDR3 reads TGTGCCAGCAGCCAGATACAGGGAGGCGAGCAGTACTTC.

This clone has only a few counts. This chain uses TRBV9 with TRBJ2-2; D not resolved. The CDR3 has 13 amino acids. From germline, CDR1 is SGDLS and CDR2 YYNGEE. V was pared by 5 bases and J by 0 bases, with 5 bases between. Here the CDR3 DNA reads TGTGCCAGCAGAAAATCGAACACCGGGGAGCTGTTTTTT. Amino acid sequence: CASRKSNTGELFF.

CDR3 sequence reads: CATSRGGRGSFGKLFF. The DNA for the CDR3 is TGTGCCACCAGCAGAGGGGGTCGAGGGAGTTTCGGAAAACTGTTTTTT. The gene calls are TRBV15 and TRBJ1-4; D ambiguous. Per germline, CDR1 LNHNV and CDR2 YYDKDF (reference sequence). Trimming left V 1 base short and J 10 bases short, with 19 bases between. The CDR3 has 16 amino acids.

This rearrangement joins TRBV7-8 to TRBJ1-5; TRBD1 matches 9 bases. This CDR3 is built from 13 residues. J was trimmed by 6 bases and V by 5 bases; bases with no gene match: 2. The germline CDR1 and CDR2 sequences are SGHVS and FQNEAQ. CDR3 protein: CASSTDRGQPQHF. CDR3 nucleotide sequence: TGTGCCAGCAGCACGGACAGGGGTCAGCCCCAGCATTTT.

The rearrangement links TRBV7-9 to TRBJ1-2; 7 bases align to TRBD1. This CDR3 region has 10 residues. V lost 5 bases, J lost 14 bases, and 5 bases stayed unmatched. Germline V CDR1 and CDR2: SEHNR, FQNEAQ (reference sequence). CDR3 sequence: CASSPETGTF. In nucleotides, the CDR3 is TGTGCCAGCAGCCCCGAGACAGGGACCTTC.

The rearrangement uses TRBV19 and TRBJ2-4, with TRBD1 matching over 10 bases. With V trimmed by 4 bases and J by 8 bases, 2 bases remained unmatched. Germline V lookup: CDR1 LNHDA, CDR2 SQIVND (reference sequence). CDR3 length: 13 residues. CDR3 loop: CASSRDRGDIQYF. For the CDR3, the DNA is TGTGCCAGTAGTAGGGACAGGGGAGACATTCAGTACTTC.

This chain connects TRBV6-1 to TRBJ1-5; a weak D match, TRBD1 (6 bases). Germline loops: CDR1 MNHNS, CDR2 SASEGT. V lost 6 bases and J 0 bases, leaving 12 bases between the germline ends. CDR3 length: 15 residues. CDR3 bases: TGTGCCAGCAGACTTAGACAGGATAGCAATCAGCCCCAGCATTTT. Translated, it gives CASRLRQDSNQPQHF.

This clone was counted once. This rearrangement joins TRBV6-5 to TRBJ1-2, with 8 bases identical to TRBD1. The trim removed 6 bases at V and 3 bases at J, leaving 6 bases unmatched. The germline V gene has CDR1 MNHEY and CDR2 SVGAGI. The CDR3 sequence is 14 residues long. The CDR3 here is CASRPTGEYYGYTF. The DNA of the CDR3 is TGTGCCAGCAGACCGACAGGGGAATACTATGGCTACACCTTC.

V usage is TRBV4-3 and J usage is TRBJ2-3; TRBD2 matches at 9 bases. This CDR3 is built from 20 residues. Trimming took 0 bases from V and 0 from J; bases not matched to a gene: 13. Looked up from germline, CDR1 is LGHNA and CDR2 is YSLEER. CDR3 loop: CASSQDKIAGATVSTDTQYF. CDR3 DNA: TGCGCCAGCAGCCAAGATAAGATAGCGGGGGCTACTGTAAGCACAGATACGCAGTATTTT.

CDR3 in amino acids: CASKLQGRGNTGELFF. CDR3 DNA: TGTGCCAGCAAGTTACAGGGGAGGGGAAACACCGGGGAGCTGTTTTTT. V is TRBV6-6 and J is TRBJ2-2; D could derive from TRBD1 or TRBD2 (7 bases each). Trimming left V 7 bases short and J 2 bases short, with 17 bases between. Looked up from germline, CDR1 is MNHNY and CDR2 is SVGAGI (reference sequence). The CDR3 is made up of 16 amino acids.

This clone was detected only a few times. The CDR3 spells CASSMAWGQPQHF. The CDR3 coding sequence is TGTGCCAGTAGTATGGCTTGGGGTCAGCCCCAGCATTTT. The chain uses TRBV19 and TRBJ1-5; D not certain. Per germline, CDR1 LNHDA and CDR2 SQIVND (reference sequence). The CDR3 length is 13 residues. Deletions cut 3 bases from V and 6 bases from J, with 9 bases between.

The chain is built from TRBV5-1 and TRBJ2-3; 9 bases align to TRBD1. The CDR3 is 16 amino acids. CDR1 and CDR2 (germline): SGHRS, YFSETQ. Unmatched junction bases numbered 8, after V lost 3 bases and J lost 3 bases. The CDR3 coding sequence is TGCGCCAGCAGCTCGACGACAGGGGGATGGACAGATACGCAGTATTTT. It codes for CASSSTTGGWTDTQYF.

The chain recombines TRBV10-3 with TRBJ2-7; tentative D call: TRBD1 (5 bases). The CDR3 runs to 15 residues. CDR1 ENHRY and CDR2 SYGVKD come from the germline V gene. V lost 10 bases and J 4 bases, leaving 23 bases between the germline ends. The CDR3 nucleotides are TGTGCCACCCACTCAGAAAGGGGTTCTCTATACGAGCAGTACTTC. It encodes CATHSERGSLYEQYF.

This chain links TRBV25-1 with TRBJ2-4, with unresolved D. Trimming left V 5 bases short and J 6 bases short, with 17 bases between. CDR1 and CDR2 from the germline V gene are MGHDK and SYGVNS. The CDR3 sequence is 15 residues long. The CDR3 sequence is CASSSTYTLGNIQYF. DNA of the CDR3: TGTGCCAGCAGTTCCACATACACCTTGGGAAACATTCAGTACTTC.

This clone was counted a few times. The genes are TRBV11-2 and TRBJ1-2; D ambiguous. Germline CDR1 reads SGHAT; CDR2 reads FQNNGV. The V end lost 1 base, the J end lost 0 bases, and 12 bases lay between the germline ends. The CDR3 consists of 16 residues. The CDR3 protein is CASSLGGGLANYGYTF. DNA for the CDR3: TGTGCCAGCAGCTTAGGTGGCGGGTTAGCTAACTATGGCTACACCTTC.

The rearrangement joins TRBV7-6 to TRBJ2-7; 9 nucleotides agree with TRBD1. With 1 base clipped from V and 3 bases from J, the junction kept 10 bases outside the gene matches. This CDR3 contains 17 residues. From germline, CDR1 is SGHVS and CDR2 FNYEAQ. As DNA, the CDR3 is TGTGCCAGCAGCTTAGGGTCCGGGACAGGGAGTTTCTACGAGCAGTACTTC. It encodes CASSLGSGTGSFYEQYF.

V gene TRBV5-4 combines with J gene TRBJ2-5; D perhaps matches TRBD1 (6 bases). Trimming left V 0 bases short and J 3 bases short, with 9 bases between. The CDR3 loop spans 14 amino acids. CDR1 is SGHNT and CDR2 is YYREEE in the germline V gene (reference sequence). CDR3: CASSLAGAKETQYF. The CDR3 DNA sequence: TGTGCCAGCAGCTTGGCAGGGGCCAAAGAGACCCAGTACTTC.

The chain's CDR3 is CASSPQPSNEKLFF. CDR3 nucleotides: TGTGCCAGCAGCCCGCAGCCTTCAAATGAAAAACTGTTTTTT. The gene calls are TRBV28 and TRBJ1-4; no clear D gene. This CDR3 has 14 amino acids. The V end lost 6 bases, the J end lost 5 bases, and 13 bases lay between the germline ends. The germline V gene encodes CDR1 MDHEN and CDR2 SYDVKM.

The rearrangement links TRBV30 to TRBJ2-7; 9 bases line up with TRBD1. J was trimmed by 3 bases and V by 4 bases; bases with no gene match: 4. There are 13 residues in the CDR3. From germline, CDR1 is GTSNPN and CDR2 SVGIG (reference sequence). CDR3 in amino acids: CAWTGGQGYEQYF. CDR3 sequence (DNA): TGTGCCTGGACGGGGGGACAGGGCTACGAGCAGTACTTC.